This T cell receptor beta chain came from a study of cytomegalovirus exposure and HLA in healthy donors. Turning to the study itself: The platform used for the approximately 130 validation repertoires matched that of the approximately 670 first-cohort repertoires, a later analysis reported.

Study-wide findings and caveats: A few of the chains that were CMV-associated were confirmed in vitro to be specific for CMV antigens.

This clone was seen once. The antigen is unknown. Sequencing was performed with immunoSEQ multiplex PCR; in TCRdb, only in-frame clones are kept and a portion is missing. The sample lists a few hundred thousand clones; 86% were seen once. The donors formed part of the roughly 110-subject validation cohort, distinct from the roughly 700-subject first cohort. Sequenced input: PBMCs. This sequence was found in a woman between 18 and 29 years old in good health and CMV-seronegative.

In DNA form, the CDR3 reads TGTGCCAGCAGGGGACTAGCGGGAGATAATACCGGGGAGCTGTTTTTT. This encodes CASRGLAGDNTGELFF. The V call is TRBV27, the J call TRBJ2-2, with 14 bases that match TRBD2. There are 16 residues in the CDR3. From germline, CDR1 is MNHEY and CDR2 SMNVEV (reference sequence). The trim removed 6 bases at V and 5 bases at J, leaving 5 bases unmatched.